A single sample is the source of the 5 T cell receptor beta chains below, sequenced in a study of blood T cell repertoires in COVID-19. Here immunoSEQ multiplex PCR was the method, and the copy in TCRdb shows in-frame clones only, minus some. The sample lists 250,000 to 350,000 clones; 86% were seen once. Material: peripheral blood. These receptors all come from a woman in her seventies with COVID-19, enrolled during active disease.

This chain uses TRBV7-2 with TRBJ2-1, with 10 bases matching TRBD1. The CDR3 length is 16 residues. V lost 6 bases to trimming and J lost 1 base; unmatched junction nucleotides: 6. Germline lookup yields CDR1 SGHTA and CDR2 FQGNSA. CDR3 in DNA: TGTGCCAGCAGACAAGGGGGACAGGGGTCCTACAATGAGCAGTTCTTC. Encoded protein: CASRQGGQGSYNEQFF.

The chain recombines TRBV5-4 with TRBJ2-2, with a weak D call TRBD2 (5 bases). The CDR3 spans 15 residues. Germline CDR1 reads SGHNT; CDR2 reads YYREEE (reference sequence). V gave up 2 bases and J gave up 4 bases, with 12 bases separating them. In DNA, the CDR3 is TGTGCCAGCAGCTTACCATCGGGGTCCACCGGGGAGCTGTTTTTT. Its translation: CASSLPSGSTGELFF.

The CDR3 nucleotides are TGTGCCAGCAGCTTCACCGGGACAGGGGGATCTGGAAACACCATATATTTT. Its protein is CASSFTGTGGSGNTIYF. This chain uses TRBV7-2 with TRBJ1-3, with 11 bases fitting TRBD1. V lost 3 bases, J lost 1 base, and 5 bases stayed unmatched. CDR1 SGHTA and CDR2 FQGNSA come from the germline V gene. CDR3 length: 17 residues.

V is TRBV5-1 and J is TRBJ2-5; 13 nucleotides line up with TRBD2. The CDR3 sequence is 17 residues long. Germline trimming cut 5 bases from V and 3 bases from J; bases unmatched to any gene: 10. CDR1 is SGHRS, CDR2 YFSETQ, per germline. As DNA, the CDR3 is TGCGCCAGCAGTTTCGACCCACTAGCGGGGGGGGAAGAGACCCAGTACTTC. Protein sequence: CASSFDPLAGGEETQYF.

The J gene is TRBJ1-3, the V gene TRBV28; 8 nucleotides line up with TRBD1. Germline values: CDR1 MDHEN, CDR2 SYDVKM. The trim removed 5 bases at V and 2 bases at J, leaving 8 bases unmatched. There are 16 residues in the CDR3. This CDR3 reads CASSDRTGRTGNTIYF. The CDR3 DNA reads as TGTGCCAGCAGTGATCGGACAGGGAGAACTGGAAACACCATATATTTT. The complete variable domain, with remaining parts taken from reference TRBV28 and TRBJ1-3, reads DVKVTQSSRYLVKRTGEKVFLECVQDMDHENMFWYRQDPGLGLRLIYFSYDVKMKEKGDIPEGYSVSREKKERFSLILESASTNQTSMYLCASSDRTGRTGNTIYFGEGSWLTVV.